This record concerns one TCR beta chain sequence. Its target is unknown. Stated time point: week 35, safety follow-up. Vaccination used 300 ug of mutant IDH1 20-mer peptide per dose, with topical imiquimod. The CDR3 contains 15 residues. J lost 6 bases, V lost 3 bases, and 6 bases had no gene match. The germline gives CDR1 SGHAT, CDR2 FQNNGV. The data were obtained in a study of a mutant IDH1 vaccine in newly diagnosed glioma. At the level of the study: Treated patients were approximately 62% male, roughly 40% female, mean age 40.4 years.

Libraries were prepared by immunoSEQ multiplex PCR; TCRdb keeps only in-frame clonotypes and omits some of them. The data hold around 32,000 clones, with 82% observed a single time. The TCR originated in a woman between 18 and 30 years old with glioma. The V call is TRBV11-2, the J call TRBJ2-1, with 9 bases fitting TRBD2. Sequenced material: PBMCs, taken from a glioma patient whose treatment included an IDH1 peptide vaccine. This CDR3 reads CASSFSGGPPNEQFF. DNA of the CDR3: TGTGCCAGCAGCTTTAGCGGGGGCCCCCCCAATGAGCAGTTCTTC.